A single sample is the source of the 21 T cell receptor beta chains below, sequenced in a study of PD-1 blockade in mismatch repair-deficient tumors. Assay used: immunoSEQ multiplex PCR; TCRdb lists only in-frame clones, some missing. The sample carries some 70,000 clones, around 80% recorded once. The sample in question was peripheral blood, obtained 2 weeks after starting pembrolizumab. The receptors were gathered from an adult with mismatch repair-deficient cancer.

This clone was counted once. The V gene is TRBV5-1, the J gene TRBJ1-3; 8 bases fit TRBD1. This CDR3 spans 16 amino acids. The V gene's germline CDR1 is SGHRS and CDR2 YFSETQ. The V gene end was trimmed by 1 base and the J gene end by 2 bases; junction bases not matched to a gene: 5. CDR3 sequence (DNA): TGCGCCAGCAGCTTGCAACAGGGGGGGACTGGAAACACCATATATTTT. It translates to CASSLQQGGTGNTIYF. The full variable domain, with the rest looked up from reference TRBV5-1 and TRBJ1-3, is KAGVTQTPRYLIKTRGQQVTLSCSPISGHRSVSWYQQTPGQGLQFLFEYFSETQRNKGNFPGRFSGRQFSNSRSEMNVSTLELGDSALYLCASSLQQGGTGNTIYFGEGSWLTVV.

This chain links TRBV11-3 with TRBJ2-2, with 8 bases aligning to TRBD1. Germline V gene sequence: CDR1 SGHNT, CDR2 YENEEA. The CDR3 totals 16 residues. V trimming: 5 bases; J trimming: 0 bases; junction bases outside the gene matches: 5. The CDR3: CASSKGQGSNTGELFF. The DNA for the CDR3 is TGTGCCAGCAGCAAAGGACAGGGCTCGAACACCGGGGAGCTGTTTTTT.

CDR3 in DNA: TGTGCCAGCAGCCCGGGGGGGGCGAGGGCCCTTCCTTATGGCTACACCTTC. This gives the protein CASSPGGARALPYGYTF. V usage is TRBV5-6 and J usage is TRBJ1-2; possibly TRBD1 for D (6 bases). This CDR3 spans 17 amino acids. V shed 4 bases and J shed 5 bases, with 24 bases lying between them. Germline V CDR1 and CDR2: SGHDT, YYEEEE. Full variable domain (missing parts from reference TRBV5-6 and TRBJ1-2): DAGVTQSPTHLIKTRGQQVTLRCSPKSGHDTVSWYQQALGQGPQFIFQYYEEEERQRGNFPDRFSGHQFPNYSSELNVNALLLGDSALYLCASSPGGARALPYGYTFGSGTRLTVV.

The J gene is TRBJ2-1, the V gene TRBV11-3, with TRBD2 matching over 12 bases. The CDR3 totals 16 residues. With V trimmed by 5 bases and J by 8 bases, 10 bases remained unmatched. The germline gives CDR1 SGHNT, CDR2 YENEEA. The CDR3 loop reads CASSLPGTSGRDEQFF. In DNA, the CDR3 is TGTGCCAGCAGCCTACCGGGGACTAGCGGGCGGGATGAGCAGTTCTTC.

The CDR3 DNA reads TGTGCCAGCAGCGTAGGAATGGGAGGGCGGGAGACCCAGTACTTC. Its translation: CASSVGMGGRETQYF. This chain connects TRBV9 to TRBJ2-5; 7 nucleotides agree with TRBD2. The germline V gene encodes CDR1 SGDLS and CDR2 YYNGEE. The CDR3 is 15 residues long. The trim removed 0 bases at V and 5 bases at J, leaving 7 bases unmatched.

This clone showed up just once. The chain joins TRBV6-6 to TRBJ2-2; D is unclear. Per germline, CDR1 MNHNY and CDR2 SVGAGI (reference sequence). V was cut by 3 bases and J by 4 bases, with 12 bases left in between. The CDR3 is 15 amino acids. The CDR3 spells CASSYTELSTGELFF. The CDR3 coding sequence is TGTGCCAGCAGTTATACCGAGCTGTCCACCGGGGAGCTGTTTTTT.

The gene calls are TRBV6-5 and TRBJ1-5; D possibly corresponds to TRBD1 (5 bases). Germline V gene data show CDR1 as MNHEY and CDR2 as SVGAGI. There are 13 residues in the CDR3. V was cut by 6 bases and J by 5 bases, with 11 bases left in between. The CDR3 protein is CASRRTPDQPQHF. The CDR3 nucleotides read TGTGCCAGCAGAAGGACACCAGATCAGCCCCAGCATTTT.

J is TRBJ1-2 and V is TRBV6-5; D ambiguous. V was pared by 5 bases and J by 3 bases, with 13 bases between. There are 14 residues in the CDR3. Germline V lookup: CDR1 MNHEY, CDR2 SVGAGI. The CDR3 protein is CASSDTGRDYGYTF. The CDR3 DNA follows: TGTGCCAGCAGTGACACCGGTCGCGACTATGGCTACACCTTC.

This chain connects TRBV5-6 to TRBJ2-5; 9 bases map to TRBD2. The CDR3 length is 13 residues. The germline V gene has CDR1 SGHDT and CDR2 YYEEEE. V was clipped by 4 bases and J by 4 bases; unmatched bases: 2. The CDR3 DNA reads TGTGCCAGCAGCAAACTAGCGGGAGAGACCCAGTACTTC. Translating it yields CASSKLAGETQYF.

The CDR3 loop is CASSPPGNNEQFF. Here the CDR3 DNA reads TGTGCCAGCAGTCCTCCGGGGAACAATGAGCAGTTCTTC. The chain combines TRBV7-2 with TRBJ2-1, with D possibly TRBD2 on 5 matching bases. This CDR3 contains 13 residues. Looked up from germline, CDR1 is SGHTA and CDR2 is FQGNSA. V lost 6 bases and J 5 bases, leaving 11 bases between the germline ends.

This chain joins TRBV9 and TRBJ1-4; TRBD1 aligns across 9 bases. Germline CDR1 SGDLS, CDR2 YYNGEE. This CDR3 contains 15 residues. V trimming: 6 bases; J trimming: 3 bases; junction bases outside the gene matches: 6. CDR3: CASTLQGAPNEKLFF. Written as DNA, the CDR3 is TGTGCCAGCACCCTACAGGGGGCACCTAATGAAAAACTGTTTTTT.

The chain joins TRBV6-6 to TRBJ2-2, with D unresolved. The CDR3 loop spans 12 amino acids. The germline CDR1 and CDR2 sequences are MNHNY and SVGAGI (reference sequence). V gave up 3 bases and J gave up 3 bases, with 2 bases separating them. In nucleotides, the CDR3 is TGTGCCAGCAGTTATCACACCGGGGAGCTGTTTTTT. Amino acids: CASSYHTGELFF.

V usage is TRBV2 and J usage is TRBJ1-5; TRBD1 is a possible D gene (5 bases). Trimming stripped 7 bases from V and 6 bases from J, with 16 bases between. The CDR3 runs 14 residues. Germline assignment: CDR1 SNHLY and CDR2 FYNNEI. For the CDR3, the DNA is TGTGCCAGCACCCGGACCCCTGGGGGTCAGCCCCAGCATTTT. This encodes CASTRTPGGQPQHF.

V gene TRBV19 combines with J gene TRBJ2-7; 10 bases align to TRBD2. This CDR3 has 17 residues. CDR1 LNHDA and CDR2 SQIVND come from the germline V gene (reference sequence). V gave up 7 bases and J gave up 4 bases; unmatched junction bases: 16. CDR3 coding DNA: TGTGCCAGTACCCTAGGCCCGGCTAGCGGGAGCACTTACGAGCAGTACTTC. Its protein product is CASTLGPASGSTYEQYF.

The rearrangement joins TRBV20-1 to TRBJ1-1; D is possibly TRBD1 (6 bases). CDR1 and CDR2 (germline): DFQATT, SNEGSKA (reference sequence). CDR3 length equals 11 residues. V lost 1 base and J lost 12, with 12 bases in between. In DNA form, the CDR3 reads TGCAGTGCTAGAGTACGTGGGACAACTTTCTTT. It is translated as CSARVRGTTFF.

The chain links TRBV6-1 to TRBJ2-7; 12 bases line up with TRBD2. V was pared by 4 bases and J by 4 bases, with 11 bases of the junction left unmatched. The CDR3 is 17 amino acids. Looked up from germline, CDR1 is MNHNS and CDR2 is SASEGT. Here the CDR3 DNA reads TGTGCCAGCAGTGCCGAAACTAGCGGGAGGTTTCCTTACGAGCAGTACTTC. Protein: CASSAETSGRFPYEQYF.

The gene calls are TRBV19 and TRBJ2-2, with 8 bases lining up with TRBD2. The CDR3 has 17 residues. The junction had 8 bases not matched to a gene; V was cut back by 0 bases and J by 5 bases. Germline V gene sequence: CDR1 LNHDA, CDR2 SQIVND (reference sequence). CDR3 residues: CASSIDPAGGGTGELFF. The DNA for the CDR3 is TGTGCCAGTAGTATAGATCCCGCCGGGGGGGGAACCGGGGAGCTGTTTTTT. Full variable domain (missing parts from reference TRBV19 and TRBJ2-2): DGGITQSPKYLFRKEGQNVTLSCEQNLNHDAMYWYRQDPGQGLRLIYYSQIVNDFQKGDIAEGYSVSREKKESFPLTVTSAQKNPTAFYLCASSIDPAGGGTGELFFGEGSRLTVL.

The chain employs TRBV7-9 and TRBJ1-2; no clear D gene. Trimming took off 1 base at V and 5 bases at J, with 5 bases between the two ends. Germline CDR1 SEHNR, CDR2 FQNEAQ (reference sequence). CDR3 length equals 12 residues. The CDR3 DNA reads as TGTGCCAGCAGCTTAGACTTATATGGCTACACCTTC. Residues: CASSLDLYGYTF.

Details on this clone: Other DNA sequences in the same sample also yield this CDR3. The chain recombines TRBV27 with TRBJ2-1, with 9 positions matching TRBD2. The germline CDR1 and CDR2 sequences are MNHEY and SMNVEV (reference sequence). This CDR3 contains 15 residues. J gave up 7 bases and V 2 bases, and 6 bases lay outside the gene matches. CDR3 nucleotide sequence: TGTGCCAGCAGTTTAGCGGGAGGGCCACGGAATGAGCAGTTCTTC. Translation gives CASSLAGGPRNEQFF.

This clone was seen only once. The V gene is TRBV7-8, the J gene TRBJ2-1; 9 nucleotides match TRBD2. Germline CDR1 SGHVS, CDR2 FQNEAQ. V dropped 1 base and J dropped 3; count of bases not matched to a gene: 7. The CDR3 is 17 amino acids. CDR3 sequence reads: CASSLVSSGTYYNEQFF. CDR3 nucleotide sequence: TGTGCCAGCAGCTTAGTATCTAGCGGGACATACTACAATGAGCAGTTCTTC.

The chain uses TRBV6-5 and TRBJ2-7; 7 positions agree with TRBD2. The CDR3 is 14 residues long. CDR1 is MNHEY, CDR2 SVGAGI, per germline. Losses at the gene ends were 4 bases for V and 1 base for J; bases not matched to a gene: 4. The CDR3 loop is CASSWTRGSYEQYF. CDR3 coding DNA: TGTGCCAGCAGTTGGACTAGAGGGTCCTACGAGCAGTACTTC.